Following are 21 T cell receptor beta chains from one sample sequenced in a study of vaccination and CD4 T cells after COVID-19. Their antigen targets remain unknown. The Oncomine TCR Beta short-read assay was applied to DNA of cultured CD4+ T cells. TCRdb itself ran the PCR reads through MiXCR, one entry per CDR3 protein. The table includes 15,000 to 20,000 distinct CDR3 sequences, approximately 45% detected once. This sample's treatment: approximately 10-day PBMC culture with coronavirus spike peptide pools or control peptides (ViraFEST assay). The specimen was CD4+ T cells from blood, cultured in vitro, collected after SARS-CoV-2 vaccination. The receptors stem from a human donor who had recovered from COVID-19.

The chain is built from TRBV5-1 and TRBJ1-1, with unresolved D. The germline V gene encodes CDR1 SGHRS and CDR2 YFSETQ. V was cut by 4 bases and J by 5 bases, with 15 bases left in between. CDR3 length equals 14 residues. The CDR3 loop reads CASSPDGSWTEAFF. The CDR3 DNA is TGCGCCAGCAGCCCAGACGGAAGTTGGACTGAAGCTTTCTTT.

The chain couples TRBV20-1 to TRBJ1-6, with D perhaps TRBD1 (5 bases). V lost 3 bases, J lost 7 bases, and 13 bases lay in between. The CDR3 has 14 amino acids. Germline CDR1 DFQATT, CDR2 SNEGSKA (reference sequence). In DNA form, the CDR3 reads TGCAGTGCTAGTTCGTTACAGGAAAATTCACCCCTCCACTTT. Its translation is CSASSLQENSPLHF.

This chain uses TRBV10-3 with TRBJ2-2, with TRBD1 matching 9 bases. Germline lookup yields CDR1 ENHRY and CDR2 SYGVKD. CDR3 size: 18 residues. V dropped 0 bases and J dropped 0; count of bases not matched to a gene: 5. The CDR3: CAISESGTGPANTGELFF. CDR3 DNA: TGTGCCATCAGTGAGTCAGGGACAGGGCCTGCGAACACCGGGGAGCTGTTTTTT.

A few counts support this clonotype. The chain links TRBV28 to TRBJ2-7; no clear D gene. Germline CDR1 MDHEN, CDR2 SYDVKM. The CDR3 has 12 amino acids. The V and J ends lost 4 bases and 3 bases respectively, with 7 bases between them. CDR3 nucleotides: TGTGCCAGCAGTTCCTCACACTACGAGCAGTACTTC. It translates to CASSSSHYEQYF.

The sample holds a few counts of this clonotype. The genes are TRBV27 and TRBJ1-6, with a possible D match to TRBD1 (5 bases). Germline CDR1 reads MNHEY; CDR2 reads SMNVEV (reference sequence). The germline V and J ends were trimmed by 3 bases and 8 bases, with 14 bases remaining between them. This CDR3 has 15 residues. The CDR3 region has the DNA TGTGCCAGCAGTTTTCAGGGTTTTATGGATTCACCCCTCCACTTT. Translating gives CASSFQGFMDSPLHF.

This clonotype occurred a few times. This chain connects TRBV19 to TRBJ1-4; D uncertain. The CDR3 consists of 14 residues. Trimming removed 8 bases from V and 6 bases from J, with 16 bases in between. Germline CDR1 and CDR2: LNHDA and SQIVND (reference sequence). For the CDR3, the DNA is TGTGCCAGTTGTTCCGAAGCAACGGATGAAAAACTGTTTTTT. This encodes CASCSEATDEKLFF.

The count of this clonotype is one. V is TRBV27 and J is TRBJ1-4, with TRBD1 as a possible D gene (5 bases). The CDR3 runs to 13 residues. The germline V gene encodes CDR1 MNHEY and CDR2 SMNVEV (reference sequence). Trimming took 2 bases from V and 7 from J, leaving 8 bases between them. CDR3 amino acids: CASSLQGGEKLFF. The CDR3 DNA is TGTGCCAGCAGTTTACAGGGAGGTGAAAAACTGTTTTTT.

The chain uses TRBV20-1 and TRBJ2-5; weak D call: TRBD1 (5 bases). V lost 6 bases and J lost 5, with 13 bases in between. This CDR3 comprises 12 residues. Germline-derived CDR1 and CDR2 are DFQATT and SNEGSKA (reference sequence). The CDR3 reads CSAVGAGETQYF. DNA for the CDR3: TGCAGTGCGGTTGGGGCCGGGGAGACCCAGTACTTC.

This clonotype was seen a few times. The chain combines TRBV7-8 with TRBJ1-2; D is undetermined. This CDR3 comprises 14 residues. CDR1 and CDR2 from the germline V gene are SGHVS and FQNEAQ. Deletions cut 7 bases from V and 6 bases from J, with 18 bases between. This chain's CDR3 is CASTRQSVFDGYTF. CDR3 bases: TGTGCCAGCACCCGACAATCGGTTTTCGATGGCTACACCTTC.

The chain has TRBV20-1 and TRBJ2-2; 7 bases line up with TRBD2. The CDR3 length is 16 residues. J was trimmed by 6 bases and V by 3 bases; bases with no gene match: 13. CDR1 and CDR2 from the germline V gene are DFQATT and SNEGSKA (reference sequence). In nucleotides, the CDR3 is TGCAGTGCTAGGGAAGGGACTAAGGGTATGGCCGGGGAGCTGTTTTTT. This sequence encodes CSAREGTKGMAGELFF.

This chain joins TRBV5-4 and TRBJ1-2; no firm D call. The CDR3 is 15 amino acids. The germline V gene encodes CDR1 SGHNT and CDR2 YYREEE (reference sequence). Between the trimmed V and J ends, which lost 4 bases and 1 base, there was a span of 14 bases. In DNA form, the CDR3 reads TGTGCCAGCAGCCCATGGAGGGCCCATAACTATGGCTACACCTTC. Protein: CASSPWRAHNYGYTF.

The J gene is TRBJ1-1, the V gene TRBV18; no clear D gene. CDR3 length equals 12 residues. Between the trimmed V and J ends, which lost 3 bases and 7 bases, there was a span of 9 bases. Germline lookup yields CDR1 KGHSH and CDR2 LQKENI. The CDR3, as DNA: TGTGCCAGCTCACCCAGACCGATTGAAGCTTTCTTT. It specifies CASSPRPIEAFF.

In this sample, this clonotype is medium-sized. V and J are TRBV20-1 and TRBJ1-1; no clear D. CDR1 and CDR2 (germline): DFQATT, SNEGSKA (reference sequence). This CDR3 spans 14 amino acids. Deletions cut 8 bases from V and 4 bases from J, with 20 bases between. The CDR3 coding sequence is TGCAGTCTCATAGTTCCCGGCAGTGGCACTGAAGCTTTCTTT. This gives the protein CSLIVPGSGTEAFF.

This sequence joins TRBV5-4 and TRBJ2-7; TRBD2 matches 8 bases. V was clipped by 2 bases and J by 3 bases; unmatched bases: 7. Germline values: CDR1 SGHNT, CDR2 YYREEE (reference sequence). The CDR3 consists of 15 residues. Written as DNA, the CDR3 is TGTGCCAGCAGCTTTGGAGCGGGAGCAGACTACGAGCAGTACTTC. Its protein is CASSFGAGADYEQYF.

The CDR3 DNA reads TGTGCCAGTAGTATACGGCGGACACGGCCCCAGCATTTT. Translated: CASSIRRTRPQHF. The chain joins TRBV19 to TRBJ1-5; a possible D gene is TRBD1 (5 bases). V shed 2 bases and J shed 9 bases, with 11 bases lying between them. Germline V gives CDR1 LNHDA, CDR2 SQIVND (reference sequence). The CDR3 is 13 amino acids.

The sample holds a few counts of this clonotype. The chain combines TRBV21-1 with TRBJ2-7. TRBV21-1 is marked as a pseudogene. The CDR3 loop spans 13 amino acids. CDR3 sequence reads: CASSKVRVGEQYF. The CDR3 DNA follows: TGTGCCAGCAGCAAAGTGAGAGTGGGCGAGCAGTACTTC.

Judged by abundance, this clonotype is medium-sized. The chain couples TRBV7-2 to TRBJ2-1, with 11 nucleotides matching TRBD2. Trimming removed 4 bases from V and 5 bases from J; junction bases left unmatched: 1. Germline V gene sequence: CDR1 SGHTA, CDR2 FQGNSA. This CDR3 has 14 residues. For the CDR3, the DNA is TGTGCCAGCAGCTCGGGACTAGCGGACAATGAGCAGTTCTTC. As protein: CASSSGLADNEQFF.

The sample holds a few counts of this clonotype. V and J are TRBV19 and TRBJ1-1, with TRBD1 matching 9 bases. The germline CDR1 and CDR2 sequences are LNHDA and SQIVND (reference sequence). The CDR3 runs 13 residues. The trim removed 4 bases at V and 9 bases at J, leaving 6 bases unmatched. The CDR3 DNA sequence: TGTGCCAGTAGTAGGGACAGGGCGTCACAAGCTTTCTTT. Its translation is CASSRDRASQAFF.

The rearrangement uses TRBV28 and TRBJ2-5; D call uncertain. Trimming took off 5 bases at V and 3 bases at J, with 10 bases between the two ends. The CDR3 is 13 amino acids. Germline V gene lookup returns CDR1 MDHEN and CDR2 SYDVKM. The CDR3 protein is CASSVDGKETQYF. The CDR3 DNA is TGTGCCAGCAGTGTCGACGGAAAAGAGACCCAGTACTTC.

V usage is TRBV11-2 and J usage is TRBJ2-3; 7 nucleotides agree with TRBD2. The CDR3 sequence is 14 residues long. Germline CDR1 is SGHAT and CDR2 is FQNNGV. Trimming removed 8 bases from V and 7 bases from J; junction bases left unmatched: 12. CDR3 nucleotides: TGTGCCAGCGGACCCCTAGCGGCACCACATACGCAGTATTTT. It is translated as CASGPLAAPHTQYF.

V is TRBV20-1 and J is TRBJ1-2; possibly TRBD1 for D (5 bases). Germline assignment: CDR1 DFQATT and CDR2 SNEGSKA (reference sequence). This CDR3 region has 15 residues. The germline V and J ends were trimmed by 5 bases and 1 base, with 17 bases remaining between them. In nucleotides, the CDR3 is TGCAGTGCTCTTCCTCCTCCGACAGATAACTATGGCTACACCTTC. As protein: CSALPPPTDNYGYTF.